This entry is about one TCR beta chain. Antigen: not known. This record comes from a study of T cell clonotyping in hematopoietic cell transplantation. The data were produced by immunoSEQ multiplex PCR, yet TCRdb's version contains in-frame clones alone and is incomplete. The data hold 16,000 or so clones, with about 61% observed a single time. Study-wide findings and caveats: Higher Inverse Simpson Index values in graft donor and pretransplant recipient predicted broader posttransplant TCR diversity. At the given depth, recipient repertoires were over 97% de novo clonotypes. Pathologically expanded recipient clonotypes increased progressively from day 30 to day 180 as diversity fell.

The source of this sequence is a male patient in his fifties who had an allogeneic stem cell transplant from an unrelated donor, so T cells may come from the graft donor. Some clones in this sample may be carry-over from other donors' samples. The sample in question was PBMCs, obtained 30 days after allogeneic stem cell transplant.

The CDR3 DNA reads as TGTGCCAGCGGTGGGAGGGCGTTAACAGATACGCAGTATTTT. This sequence encodes CASGGRALTDTQYF. The genes are TRBV2 and TRBJ2-3, with TRBD2 matching 7 bases. CDR1 and CDR2 (germline): SNHLY, FYNNEI. The CDR3 has 14 residues. Unmatched junction bases numbered 8, after V lost 8 bases and J lost 3 bases.